This entry concerns a single T cell receptor (beta chain). The CDR3 runs to 13 residues. Trimming took off 6 bases at V and 3 bases at J, with 9 bases between the two ends. Germline CDR1 and CDR2: SNHLY and FYNNEI. The data belong to a study of control samples from healthy donors and cancer patients. Profiled with immunoSEQ multiplex PCR; TCRdb holds only in-frame clones, not every one. The data show 75,000 to 100,000 clones, approximately 82% seen once. The chain links TRBV2 to TRBJ1-5; D perhaps matches TRBD1 (5 bases). Specimen: blood. This clonotype was sampled from a man aged 55-75 years in good health. The CDR3 region has the DNA TGTGCCAGCAGAACAGGAGTCAATCAGCCCCAGCATTTT. It specifies CASRTGVNQPQHF.